The sequence of this TCR beta chain was determined in a study of cytomegalovirus exposure and HLA in healthy donors. PCR primers comprised 60 Vbeta and 13 Jbeta primers. TCRdb keeps only in-frame clones here, not all; method: immunoSEQ multiplex PCR. The sample table sets out tens of thousands of clones. With regard to this clone: The target antigen is unknown.

This CDR3 is 15 amino acids long. Looked up from germline, CDR1 is ENHRY and CDR2 is SYGVKD. The ends were cut back, 7 bases at V and 1 base at J, with 16 bases in the middle. Healthy bone marrow donors formed the donor group. Findings of the study overall: The study carried out a later analysis of TCR beta sequences. It associated about 15,000 of them with specific HLA alleles at a false discovery rate of 0.05.

This chain joins TRBV10-3 and TRBJ1-1; D not certain. The receptor was derived from a female donor in good health and CMV-seropositive. Sequenced input: PBMCs. The CDR3 sequence: CAITANLRRNTEAFF. CDR3 sequence (DNA): TGTGCCATCACCGCCAACCTCAGGCGGAACACTGAAGCTTTCTTT.